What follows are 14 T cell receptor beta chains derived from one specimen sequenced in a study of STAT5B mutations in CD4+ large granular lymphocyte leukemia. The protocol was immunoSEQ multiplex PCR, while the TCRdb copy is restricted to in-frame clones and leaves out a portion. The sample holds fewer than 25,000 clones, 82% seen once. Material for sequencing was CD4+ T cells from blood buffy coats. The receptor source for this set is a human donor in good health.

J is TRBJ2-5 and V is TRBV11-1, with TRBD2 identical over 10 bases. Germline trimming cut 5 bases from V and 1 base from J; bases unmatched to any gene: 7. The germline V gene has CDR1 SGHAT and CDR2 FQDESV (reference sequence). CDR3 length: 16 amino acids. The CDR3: CASSLQTSGLQETQYF. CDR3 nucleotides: TGTGCCAGCAGCCTTCAGACTAGCGGGCTCCAAGAGACCCAGTACTTC.

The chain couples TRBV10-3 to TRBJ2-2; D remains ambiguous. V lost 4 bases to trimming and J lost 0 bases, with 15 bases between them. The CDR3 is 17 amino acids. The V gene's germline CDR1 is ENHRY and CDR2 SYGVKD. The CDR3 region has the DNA TGTGCCATCAGTGTGGTTGCAGCTATTACGAACACCGGGGAGCTGTTTTTT. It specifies CAISVVAAITNTGELFF.

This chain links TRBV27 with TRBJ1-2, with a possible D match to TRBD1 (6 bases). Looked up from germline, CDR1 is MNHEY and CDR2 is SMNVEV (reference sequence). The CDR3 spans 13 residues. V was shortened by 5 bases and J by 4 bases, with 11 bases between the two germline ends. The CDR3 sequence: CASSPSGVYGYTF. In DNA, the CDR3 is TGTGCCAGCAGTCCGTCAGGGGTCTATGGCTACACCTTC.

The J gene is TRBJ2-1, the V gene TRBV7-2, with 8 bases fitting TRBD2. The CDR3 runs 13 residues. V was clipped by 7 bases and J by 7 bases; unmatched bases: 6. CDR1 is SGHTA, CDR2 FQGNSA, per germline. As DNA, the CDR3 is TGTGCCAGCACCATGCGGGGGGCGAATGAGCAGTTCTTC. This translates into CASTMRGANEQFF.

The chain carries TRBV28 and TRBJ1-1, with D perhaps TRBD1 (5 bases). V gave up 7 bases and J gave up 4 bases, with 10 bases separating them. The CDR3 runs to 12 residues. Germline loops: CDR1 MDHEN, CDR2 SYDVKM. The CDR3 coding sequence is TGTGCCAGCACCCCGGGGGGCACTGAAGCTTTCTTT. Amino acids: CASTPGGTEAFF. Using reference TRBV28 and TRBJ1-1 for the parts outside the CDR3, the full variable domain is DVKVTQSSRYLVKRTGEKVFLECVQDMDHENMFWYRQDPGLGLRLIYFSYDVKMKEKGDIPEGYSVSREKKERFSLILESASTNQTSMYLCASTPGGTEAFFGQGTRLTVV.

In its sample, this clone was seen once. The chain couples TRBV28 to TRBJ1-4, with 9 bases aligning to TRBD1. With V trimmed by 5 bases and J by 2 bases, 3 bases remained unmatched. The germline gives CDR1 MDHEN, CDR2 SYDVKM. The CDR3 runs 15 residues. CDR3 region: CASSRDRDTNEKLFF. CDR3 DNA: TGTGCCAGCAGTCGGGACAGGGACACTAATGAAAAACTGTTTTTT.

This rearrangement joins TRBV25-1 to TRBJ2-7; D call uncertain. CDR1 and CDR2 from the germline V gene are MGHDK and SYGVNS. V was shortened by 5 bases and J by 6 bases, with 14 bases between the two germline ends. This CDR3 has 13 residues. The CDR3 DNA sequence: TGTGCCAGCAGTACGGCGCTTGTTCTCGAGCAGTACTTC. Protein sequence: CASSTALVLEQYF.

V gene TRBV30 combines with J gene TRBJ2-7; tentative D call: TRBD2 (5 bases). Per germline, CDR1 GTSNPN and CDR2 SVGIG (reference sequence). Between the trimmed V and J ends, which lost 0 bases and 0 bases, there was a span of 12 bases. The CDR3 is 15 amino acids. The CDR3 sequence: CAWSVGRTVSYEQYF. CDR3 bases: TGTGCCTGGAGTGTAGGGCGGACTGTCTCCTACGAGCAGTACTTC.

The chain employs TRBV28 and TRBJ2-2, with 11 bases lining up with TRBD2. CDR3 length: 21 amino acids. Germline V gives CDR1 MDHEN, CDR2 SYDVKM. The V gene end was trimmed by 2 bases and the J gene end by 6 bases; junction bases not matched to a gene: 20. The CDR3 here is CASSLMLAGGRDRRFAGELFF. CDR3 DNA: TGTGCCAGCAGTTTAATGTTAGCGGGGGGGCGAGATCGTAGATTCGCCGGGGAGCTGTTTTTT.

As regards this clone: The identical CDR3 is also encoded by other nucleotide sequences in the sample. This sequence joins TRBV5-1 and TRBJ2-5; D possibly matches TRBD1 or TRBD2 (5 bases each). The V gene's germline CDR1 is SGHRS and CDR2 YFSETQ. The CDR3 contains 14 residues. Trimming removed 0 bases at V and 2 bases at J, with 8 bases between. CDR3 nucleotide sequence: TGCGCCAGCAGCTTGGCGGGGCAACAAGAGACCCAGTACTTC. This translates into CASSLAGQQETQYF.

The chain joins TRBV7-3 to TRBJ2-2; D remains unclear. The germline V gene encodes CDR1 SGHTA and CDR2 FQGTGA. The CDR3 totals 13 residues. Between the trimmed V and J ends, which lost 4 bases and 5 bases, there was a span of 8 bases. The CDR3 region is CASSSGKTGELFF. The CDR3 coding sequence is TGTGCCAGCAGCTCCGGTAAAACCGGGGAGCTGTTTTTT.

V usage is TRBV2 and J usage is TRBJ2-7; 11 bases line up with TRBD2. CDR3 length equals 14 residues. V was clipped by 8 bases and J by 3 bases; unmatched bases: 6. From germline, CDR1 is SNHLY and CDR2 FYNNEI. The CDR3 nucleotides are TGTGCCAGCTTGGGGCTAGCGGGAGGCTACGAGCAGTACTTC. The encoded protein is CASLGLAGGYEQYF.

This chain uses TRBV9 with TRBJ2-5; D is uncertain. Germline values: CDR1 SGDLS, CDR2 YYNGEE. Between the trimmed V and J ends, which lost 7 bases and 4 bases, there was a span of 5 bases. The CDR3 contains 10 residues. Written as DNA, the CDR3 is TGTGCCAGCGGAAGAGAGACCCAGTACTTC. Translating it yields CASGRETQYF.

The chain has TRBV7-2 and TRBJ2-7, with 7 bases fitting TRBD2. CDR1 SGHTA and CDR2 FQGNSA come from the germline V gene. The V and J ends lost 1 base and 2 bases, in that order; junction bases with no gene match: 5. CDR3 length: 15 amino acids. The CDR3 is CASSLGGSLPYEQYF. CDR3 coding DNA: TGTGCCAGCAGCTTAGGCGGGAGCCTCCCCTACGAGCAGTACTTC. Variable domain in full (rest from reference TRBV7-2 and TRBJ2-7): GAGVSQSPSNKVTEKGKDVELRCDPISGHTALYWYRQSLGQGLEFLIYFQGNSAPDKSGLPSDRFSAERTGGSVSTLTIQRTQQEDSAVYLCASSLGGSLPYEQYFGPGTRLTVT.